This T cell receptor beta chain was identified during a study of CD8 T cells in ankylosing spondylitis (dated by TCRdb to between 2016 and 2019). For the wider study: To find TCR variants linked to disease, the study profiled T cell receptor beta repertoires in ankylosing spondylitis patients and healthy donors. The full study cohort comprised 25 ankylosing spondylitis patients and some 100 healthy donors. Peripheral blood was sampled, and synovial fluid was also collected from ankylosing spondylitis patients. Points the paper makes about the study in general: Some motif variants were previously reported in synovial fluid and blood of reactive arthritis patients, suggesting common disease-initiation mechanisms. Blood from ankylosing spondylitis patients appeared to be characterized by a TCR beta motif made up of several highly homologous amino acid variants. Significant enrichment of the disease-linked clones was reported in matched synovial fluid samples from ankylosing spondylitis patients. The disease-linked clones showed a CD8+ phenotype and occurred at relatively low frequencies in peripheral blood.

Reads for this sample came from an Illumina HiSeq 2500. Quantitative 5'-RACE with molecular barcodes was the method used to prepare the TCR beta libraries. The original pipeline was this. A new computational method, built on a probabilistic model of VDJ rearrangement, was used to identify disease-linked TCR variants. Starting from the raw public reads, TCRdb applied fastp trimming at Q25, assembled clones with MiXCR and retained in-frame beta chains. Every entry covers one CDR3 protein and lists the most common genes and DNA from its rows. TCRdb assigned the V and J calls; the authors' analysis was not used. The sample contains nearly 350,000 distinct CDR3 sequences, over 12% of them found a single time. The leading ten clones occupy roughly 0.99% of the sample. Worth noting for this clonotype: Which antigen it targets is not known. The record has no base qualities; no much larger clone is one base away.

Per the germline V gene (reference sequence), DFQATT is the CDR1 and SNEGSKA is the CDR2. From V the trimming removes 6 bases and from J it removes 6 bases, while the gene matches leave 7 bases of the junction unaccounted for. The CDR3 covers 12 residues, taking in both the cysteine and the phenylalanine. The CDR3 DNA has 36 bases and is translated from base 1. The V and J segments used are TRBV20-1 and TRBJ1-2, with 7 middle bases fitting TRBD1. Sequenced material: blood, either unsorted or a sorted T cell fraction (not recorded which). The source of this sequence is a male donor with ankylosing spondylitis or in good health (not recorded which). CDR3 loop: CSAGTGDDGYTF. At the DNA level, the sequence is TGCAGTGCGGGTACAGGGGATGATGGCTACACCTTC.